The T cell receptor (beta chain) described here comes from a study of cytomegalovirus exposure and HLA in healthy donors. A multiplex PCR was run with 60 Vbeta primers and 13 Jbeta primers. Data came from immunoSEQ multiplex PCR; TCRdb stores just in-frame clones and leaves some out. Of over 130,000 clones in the sample, 70% to 75% were seen once. The germline V gene encodes CDR1 GTSNPN and CDR2 SVGIG (reference sequence). The CDR3 is made up of 13 amino acids. Trimming cost V 3 bases and J 4 bases; bases outside gene matches: 1. Details on this clone: This sample includes further DNA sequences coding for the same CDR3.

The clonotype comes from a woman aged 25 to 39 in good health and CMV-seronegative. Input material: PBMCs. This chain links TRBV30 with TRBJ1-5; 9 bases align to TRBD1. The CDR3 DNA reads TGTGCCTGGAGCGGACAGGGGAATCAGCCCCAGCATTTT. Protein: CAWSGQGNQPQHF.